This TCR beta chain emerged from a study of T cell repertoires in cytomegalovirus infection. Study information: From public TCR beta signatures came an indication of both CMV infection and matching HLA type.

TCRdb re-called the reads with MiXCR, one entry per CDR3 protein. The table has around 530,000 distinct CDR3 sequences, around a quarter seen once. The V gene's germline CDR1 is SGHTS and CDR2 YDEGEE. With V trimmed by 3 bases and J by 2 bases, 8 bases remained unmatched. The CDR3 length is 16 residues. Study outcomes and limitations: Cumulative frequency (of public TCR beta family members) identified carriers of CMV plus the relevant HLA. Ex vivo responses were dominated by HLA-C-restricted CMV-specific TCR beta clonotypes.

Of note for this clonotype: Its antigen is not known.

The TCR originated in a human donor in good health (CMV status not recorded). Some clones in this sample may be carry-over from other donors' samples. Material for sequencing was PBMCs. The chain carries TRBV5-8 and TRBJ2-3; 8 bases map to TRBD1. The CDR3 is CASSWQGAINTDTQYF. The DNA of the CDR3 is TGTGCCAGCAGCTGGCAGGGGGCTATAAACACAGATACGCAGTATTTT.